This TCR beta chain emerged from a study of cytomegalovirus exposure and HLA in healthy donors. Study observations and caveats: Earlier analysis looked at TCR beta V segments, and most were productive about 90% or about 30% of the time. Further analysis was carried out later, and it showed several of the most significant clusters appearing linked to common viral pathogens. A link between a missense DCLRE1C variant and TCR beta V- and J-gene trimming emerged from a later analysis.

This clone was seen only once. Antigen: not known. This CDR3 region has 17 residues. V was clipped by 0 bases and J by 5 bases; unmatched bases: 9. Per the germline V gene, CDR1 is SGHDT and CDR2 is YYEEEE. The PCR had 60 Vbeta and 13 Jbeta primers. Here immunoSEQ multiplex PCR was the method, and the copy in TCRdb shows in-frame clones only, minus some. The repertoire holds 230,000 or so clones, with approximately 91% as singletons. V usage is TRBV5-6 and J usage is TRBJ2-5, with 11 bases fitting TRBD2. Sample: PBMCs. The receptor was derived from a girl aged 2 to 10 in good health and CMV-seronegative. CDR3 bases: TGTGCCAGCAGCTTGGCCGGGGTAGCGGGAGGGCCGGAGACCCAGTACTTC. As protein: CASSLAGVAGGPETQYF.